This T cell receptor (beta chain) emerged from a study of spatial heterogeneity in lung cancer. Study findings and constraints: It was found that expanded intratumoral alpha and beta TCR counts tracked tumor mutation counts.

V lost 0 bases and J lost 11; bases outside the gene matches: 9. Germline CDR1 and CDR2: DFQATT and SNEGSKA (reference sequence). This CDR3 is 13 amino acids long. The time point denotes: sample taken at primary tumor resection. TCRs were sequenced from unsorted whole RNA of tumor, nontumor lung or PBMC. This clonotype was seen at least ten times. Antigen: not known. This beta chain appears as a stray read in a library generated for alpha chains; its size is not informative. MiXCR, applied by TCRdb to the 5' RACE reads, yields one record per CDR3 protein. The sample has more than 10,000 distinct CDR3 sequences, around 5.4% seen once.

The starting material was lung tumor tissue, obtained at surgery. The rearrangement joins TRBV20-1 to TRBJ2-7; 8 positions agree with TRBD1. This clonotype originated in a female donor with early-stage non-small cell lung cancer. In nucleotides, the CDR3 is TGCAGTGCTAGAGAAAACAGGGGGATTGGGGAGTACTTC. Encoded protein: CSARENRGIGEYF.